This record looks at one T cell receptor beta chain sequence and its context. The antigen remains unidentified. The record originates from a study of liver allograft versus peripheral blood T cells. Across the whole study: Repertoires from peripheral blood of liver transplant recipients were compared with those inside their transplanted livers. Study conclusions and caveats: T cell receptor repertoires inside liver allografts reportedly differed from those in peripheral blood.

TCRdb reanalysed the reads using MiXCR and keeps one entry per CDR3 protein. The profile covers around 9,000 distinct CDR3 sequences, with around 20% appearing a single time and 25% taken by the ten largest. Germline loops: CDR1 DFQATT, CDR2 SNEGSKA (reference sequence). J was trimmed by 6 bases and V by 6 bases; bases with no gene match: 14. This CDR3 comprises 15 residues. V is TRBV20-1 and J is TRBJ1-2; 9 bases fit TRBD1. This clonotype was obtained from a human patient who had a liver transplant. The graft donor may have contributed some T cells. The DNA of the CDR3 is TGCAGTGCGGCACCTACAGGGGGCGCTTTCGATGGCTACACCTTC. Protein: CSAAPTGGAFDGYTF.